The text below deals with one TCR beta chain. The antigen is unknown. Germline lookup yields CDR1 LNHDA and CDR2 SQIVND (reference sequence). The V end was cut by 7 bases, the J end by 5 bases, with 17 bases between. The CDR3 loop spans 14 amino acids. The data derive from a study of T cells in Graves' hyperthyroidism and ophthalmopathy. Study-level background: Peripheral blood specimens were obtained at initial diagnosis, prior to any treatment. Whole-study findings and limits: Model output signaled ophthalmopathy a median around 6.9 months ahead of onset.

TCR beta CDR3 region amplification was performed from RNA transcripts. The HTBI primer set drove a first-round RT-PCR of the TCR CDR3. TCRdb re-analysed the multiplex PCR reads in MiXCR, keeping a single row per CDR3 protein. The table has about 280,000 distinct CDR3 sequences, less than 30% seen once. The sequence was obtained from a middle-aged man with Graves' hyperthyroidism that later progressed to Graves' ophthalmopathy. This chain connects TRBV19 to TRBJ2-5; D is undetermined. The sample consisted of blood. CDR3 nucleotide sequence: TGTGCCAGTACGGTAACGGTGTATGGGGAGACCCAGTACTTC. Its translation is CASTVTVYGETQYF.